These 20 T cell receptor beta chains came from one sample sequenced in a study of radiation and T cells in renal cell carcinoma. Time point given: baseline pretreatment blood. The treatment: 15 Gy SBRT to primary tumor, nephrectomy 4 weeks later. Here immunoSEQ multiplex PCR was the method, and the copy in TCRdb shows in-frame clones only, minus some. The data show 150,000 or so clones, less than 90% seen once. Here the sequenced sample was blood, taken from a patient whose treatment included radiotherapy and nephrectomy. The origin of the receptors is a woman in her sixties or seventies with renal cell carcinoma.

This clone was observed a single time. The chain joins TRBV11-2 to TRBJ2-5; D is uncertain. The CDR3 has 13 amino acids. Trimming left V 0 bases short and J 1 base short, with 3 bases between. Germline V gene data show CDR1 as SGHAT and CDR2 as FQNNGV. The CDR3 bases are TGTGCCAGCAGCTTAGACTTCCAAGAGACCCAGTACTTC. It codes for CASSLDFQETQYF. The full variable domain, with the rest looked up from reference TRBV11-2 and TRBJ2-5, is EAGVAQSPRYKIIEKRQSVAFWCNPISGHATLYWYQQILGQGPKLLIQFQNNGVVDDSQLPKDRFSAERLKGVDSTLKIQPAKLEDSAVYLCASSLDFQETQYFGPGTRLLVL.

This clone was counted once. The genes are TRBV19 and TRBJ1-6; D is perhaps TRBD1 (5 bases). The CDR3 runs 13 residues. CDR1 is LNHDA and CDR2 is SQIVND in the germline V gene (reference sequence). Trimming removed 0 bases from V and 10 bases from J, with 7 bases in between. The DNA of the CDR3 is TGTGCCAGTAGTATAGAGGGGGAGTCACCCCTCCACTTT. Encoded protein: CASSIEGESPLHF.

V usage is TRBV28 and J usage is TRBJ1-1; no reliable D call. Looked up from germline, CDR1 is MDHEN and CDR2 is SYDVKM. The CDR3 totals 11 residues. V was shortened by 9 bases and J by 2 bases, with 7 bases between the two germline ends. The chain's CDR3 is CASKLNTEAFF. CDR3 nucleotide sequence: TGTGCCAGTAAACTTAACACTGAAGCTTTCTTT.

The chain recombines TRBV4-3 with TRBJ2-3; tentatively, D is TRBD1 or TRBD2 (6 bases each). CDR1 and CDR2 (germline): LGHNA, YSLEER. The V end was cut by 0 bases, the J end by 6 bases, with 19 bases between. This CDR3 is 17 amino acids long. The CDR3 protein is CASSQDLRGGIMDTQYF. CDR3 coding DNA: TGCGCCAGCAGCCAAGATCTAAGAGGGGGGATAATGGATACGCAGTATTTT.

This chain joins TRBV11-2 and TRBJ1-2; 11 bases line up with TRBD1. The germline V gene encodes CDR1 SGHAT and CDR2 FQNNGV. CDR3 size: 14 residues. The trim removed 5 bases at V and 8 bases at J, leaving 7 bases unmatched. Written as DNA, the CDR3 is TGTGCCAGCAGCCCGGGACAGGGGGTCCGGGGCTACACCTTC. Its protein product is CASSPGQGVRGYTF.

The chain recombines TRBV5-3 with TRBJ1-2; TRBD1 is a possible D gene (5 bases). TRBV5-3 is marked as an open reading frame, function uncertain. The CDR3 length is 15 residues. The ends were cut back, 6 bases at V and 3 bases at J, with 18 bases in the middle. The CDR3 region is CARTYGALLDYGYTF. CDR3 in DNA: TGTGCCAGAACCTACGGGGCTCTTCTGGACTATGGCTACACCTTC.

The chain joins TRBV19 to TRBJ2-3, with 9 bases identical to TRBD2. The CDR3 length is 16 residues. The trim removed 5 bases at V and 3 bases at J, leaving 9 bases unmatched. Germline loops: CDR1 LNHDA, CDR2 SQIVND (reference sequence). DNA for the CDR3: TGTGCCAGTAGTTCCTCCGGGACTAGCATAACAGATACGCAGTATTTT. Translation: CASSSSGTSITDTQYF. Full variable domain (missing parts from reference TRBV19 and TRBJ2-3): DGGITQSPKYLFRKEGQNVTLSCEQNLNHDAMYWYRQDPGQGLRLIYYSQIVNDFQKGDIAEGYSVSREKKESFPLTVTSAQKNPTAFYLCASSSSGTSITDTQYFGPGTRLTVL.

This rearrangement joins TRBV5-4 to TRBJ2-2; no definite D call. Trimming took 4 bases from V and 0 from J, leaving 13 bases between them. The CDR3 has 16 amino acids. From germline, CDR1 is SGHNT and CDR2 YYREEE (reference sequence). In nucleotides, the CDR3 is TGTGCCAGCAGCCCCTACAGTTTCGCGAACACCGGGGAGCTGTTTTTT. It codes for CASSPYSFANTGELFF.

The chain uses TRBV4-3 and TRBJ1-5; D is perhaps TRBD1 (6 bases). Trimming took off 0 bases at V and 5 bases at J, with 11 bases between the two ends. Germline CDR1 LGHNA, CDR2 YSLEER. The CDR3 runs 15 residues. In nucleotides, the CDR3 is TGCGCCAGCAGCCAAGATTTCACAGGGTATCAGCCCCAGCATTTT. Its translation is CASSQDFTGYQPQHF.

This chain links TRBV7-9 with TRBJ1-2; D unresolved. Trimming took 2 bases from V and 4 from J, leaving 8 bases between them. Germline CDR1 reads SEHNR; CDR2 reads FQNEAQ (reference sequence). This CDR3 comprises 13 residues. CDR3 protein: CASSLKPGYGYTF. CDR3 in DNA: TGTGCCAGCAGCTTAAAGCCTGGCTATGGCTACACCTTC.

The chain is built from TRBV29-1 and TRBJ2-5; D ambiguous. The germline V gene has CDR1 SQVTM and CDR2 ANQGSEA. This CDR3 is built from 11 residues. The V and J ends lost 7 bases and 3 bases respectively, with 9 bases between them. CDR3 in amino acids: CSGVRKETQYF. In nucleotides, the CDR3 is TGCAGCGGGGTTCGCAAAGAGACCCAGTACTTC.

V gene TRBV19 combines with J gene TRBJ1-5; unclear D gene. Between the trimmed V and J ends, which lost 1 base and 0 bases, there was a span of 7 bases. The CDR3 contains 15 residues. Germline V gene lookup returns CDR1 LNHDA and CDR2 SQIVND (reference sequence). The CDR3 loop reads CASSIAALSNQPQHF. CDR3 coding DNA: TGTGCCAGTAGTATAGCGGCACTTAGCAATCAGCCCCAGCATTTT.

The CDR3: CAWSVLRLNTEAFF. DNA of the CDR3: TGTGCCTGGAGTGTGTTACGACTGAACACTGAAGCTTTCTTT. The J gene is TRBJ1-1, the V gene TRBV30; unclear D gene. In germline, CDR1 is GTSNPN, CDR2 SVGIG (reference sequence). V gave up 0 bases and J gave up 0 bases, with 8 bases separating them. The CDR3 contains 14 residues.

The chain links TRBV6-6 to TRBJ2-1, with 11 bases fitting TRBD2. This CDR3 has 16 residues. Trimming at V came to 2 bases and at J to 7 bases, leaving 7 bases not matched to a gene. The V gene's germline CDR1 is MNHNY and CDR2 SVGAGI (reference sequence). CDR3 loop: CASSYALAGGANEQFF. The CDR3 DNA is TGTGCCAGCAGTTACGCGCTAGCGGGGGGCGCGAATGAGCAGTTCTTC.

The rearrangement joins TRBV2 to TRBJ2-1; 9 positions agree with TRBD2. The germline CDR1 and CDR2 sequences are SNHLY and FYNNEI. The CDR3 loop spans 19 amino acids. J lost 0 bases, V lost 0 bases, and 9 bases had no gene match. For the CDR3, the DNA is TGTGCCAGCAGTGAAGCGAGGCTAGCGGGGTCGAGCTCCTACAATGAGCAGTTCTTC. This sequence encodes CASSEARLAGSSSYNEQFF. Looking up the rest from reference TRBV2 and TRBJ2-1 gives the full variable domain: EPEVTQTPSHQVTQMGQEVILRCVPISNHLYFYWYRQILGQKVEFLVSFYNNEISEKSEIFDDQFSVERPDGSNFTLKIRSTKLEDSAMYFCASSEARLAGSSSYNEQFFGPGTRLTVL.

J is TRBJ1-2 and V is TRBV29-1; D remains ambiguous. The CDR3 has 11 residues. Germline CDR1 reads SQVTM; CDR2 reads ANQGSEA. Trimming removed 5 bases at V and 4 bases at J, with 8 bases between. In DNA form, the CDR3 reads TGCAGCGTTAGTACCGGCTATGGCTACACCTTC. Protein sequence: CSVSTGYGYTF.

V usage is TRBV6-5 and J usage is TRBJ2-3; maybe TRBD2 (7 bases). The CDR3 extends over 15 amino acids. CDR1 MNHEY and CDR2 SVGAGI come from the germline V gene. Trimming pared 2 bases from V and 4 bases from J, leaving 13 bases between. DNA of the CDR3: TGTGCCAGCAGTTACGGGGGGGGCCGCGCAGATACGCAGTATTTT. Its protein is CASSYGGGRADTQYF.

CDR3 protein: CASSQVVIGGTYEAFF. In DNA form, the CDR3 reads TGCGCCAGCAGCCAAGTCGTTATTGGGGGAACATATGAAGCTTTCTTT. This sequence joins TRBV4-3 and TRBJ1-1; possible D gene TRBD1, 5 bases. With 1 base removed from V and 7 bases from J, the gap between germline ends came to 19 bases. CDR1 and CDR2 (germline): LGHNA, YSLEER. The CDR3 has 16 residues.

V is TRBV4-3 and J is TRBJ1-2; 10 bases fit TRBD1. The length of the CDR3 is 15 residues. J lost 3 bases, V lost 0 bases, and 1 base had no gene match. Germline CDR1 and CDR2: LGHNA and YSLEER. The CDR3 spells CASSQEGTGDYGYTF. The DNA of the CDR3 is TGCGCCAGCAGCCAAGAGGGGACAGGGGACTATGGCTACACCTTC.

CDR3 amino acids: CASSLGLSSYEQYF. The CDR3 region has the DNA TGTGCCAGCAGCTTGGGGCTAAGCTCCTACGAGCAGTACTTC. J is TRBJ2-7 and V is TRBV13; D possibly corresponds to TRBD1 (5 bases). The V end lost 3 bases, the J end lost 0 bases, and 9 bases lay between the germline ends. Germline lookup yields CDR1 PRHDT and CDR2 FYEKMQ (reference sequence). The CDR3 covers 14 residues. The full variable domain, completed using reference TRBV13 and TRBJ2-7, is AAGVIQSPRHLIKEKRETATLKCYPIPRHDTVYWYQQGPGQDPQFLISFYEKMQSDKGSIPDRFSAQQFSDYHSELNMSSLELGDSALYFCASSLGLSSYEQYFGPGTRLTVT.